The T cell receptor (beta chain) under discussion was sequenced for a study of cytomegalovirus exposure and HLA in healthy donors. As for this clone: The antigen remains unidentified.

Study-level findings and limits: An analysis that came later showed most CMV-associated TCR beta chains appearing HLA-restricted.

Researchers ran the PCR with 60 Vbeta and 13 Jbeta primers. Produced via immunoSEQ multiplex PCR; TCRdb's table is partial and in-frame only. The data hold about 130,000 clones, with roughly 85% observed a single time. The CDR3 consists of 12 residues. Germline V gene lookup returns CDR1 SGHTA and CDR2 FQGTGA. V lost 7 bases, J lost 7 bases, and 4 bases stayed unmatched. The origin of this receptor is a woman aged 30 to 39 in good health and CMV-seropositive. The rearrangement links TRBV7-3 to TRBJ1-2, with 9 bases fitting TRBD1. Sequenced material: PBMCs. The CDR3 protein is CASTGTGSGYTF. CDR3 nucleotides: TGTGCCAGCACCGGGACAGGGTCTGGCTACACCTTC. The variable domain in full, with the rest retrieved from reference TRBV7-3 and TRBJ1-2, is GAGVSQTPSNKVTEKGKYVELRCDPISGHTALYWYRQSLGQGPEFLIYFQGTGAADDSGLPNDRFFAVRPEGSVSTLKIQRTERGDSAVYLCASTGTGSGYTFGSGTRLTVV.